This is a list of T cell receptor beta chains from one sample in a study of T cell responses to AZD1222 COVID-19 vaccine. Clones were read by immunoSEQ multiplex PCR, and TCRdb kept only the in-frame ones, dropping some. Among 160,000 or so clones listed, 90% to 95% were seen once. The starting material was peripheral blood, obtained 28 days after the second AZD1222 dose. Receptors were obtained from an adult who received the AZD1222 COVID-19 vaccine. Both conserved end residues are part of each CDR3. Fields, in order: D gene, J gene, clone size, V gene, CDR3 DNA, CDR3 protein. A D gene is named only where the DNA matches it firmly. Clone sizes are given selectively: once, few, many, or a class where the clone is expanded.

D gene: TRBD2
J gene: TRBJ2-5
clone size: .
V gene: TRBV7-7
CDR3 DNA: TGTGCCAGCAGCTTACTAGCGGGGGTCCAAGAGACCCAGTACTTC
CDR3 protein: CASSLLAGVQETQYF

D gene: TRBD1
J gene: TRBJ1-6
clone size: .
V gene: TRBV6-6
CDR3 DNA: TGTGCCAGCAGTCCGACAGGGGGCGCCTCACCCCTCCACTTT
CDR3 protein: CASSPTGGASPLHF

D gene: TRBD2
J gene: TRBJ2-1
clone size: .
V gene: TRBV28
CDR3 DNA: TGTGCCAGCAGGGGGACTAGCGGGGGGAACAATGAGCAGTTCTTC
CDR3 protein: CASRGTSGGNNEQFF

D gene: .
J gene: TRBJ2-2
clone size: .
V gene: TRBV9
CDR3 DNA: TGTGCCAGCCCTAAGGCGGGCAGGGGATCCTCACATGAGACCGGGGAGCTGTTTTTT
CDR3 protein: CASPKAGRGSSHETGELFF

D gene: .
J gene: TRBJ2-7
clone size: once
V gene: TRBV13
CDR3 DNA: TGTGCCAGCAGCTTAAAAGGGGCCGAGCAGTACTTC
CDR3 protein: CASSLKGAEQYF

D gene: .
J gene: TRBJ1-6
clone size: .
V gene: TRBV6-5
CDR3 DNA: TGTGCCACCACCGCTGACACCCGGGGTTCACCCCTCCACTTT
CDR3 protein: CATTADTRGSPLHF

D gene: TRBD1
J gene: TRBJ2-7
clone size: once
V gene: TRBV29-1
CDR3 DNA: TGCAGCGCGGGACAGACCTACGAGCAGTACTTC
CDR3 protein: CSAGQTYEQYF

D gene: TRBD1
J gene: TRBJ2-6
clone size: .
V gene: TRBV5-1
CDR3 DNA: TGCGCCAGCAGCTTCCAGGGGGCTGCTGGGGCCAACGTCCTGACTTTC
CDR3 protein: CASSFQGAAGANVLTF

D gene: .
J gene: TRBJ1-5
clone size: .
V gene: TRBV7-2
CDR3 DNA: TGTGCCAGCAGCCGCGGCTTCGACCAGCCCCAGCATTTT
CDR3 protein: CASSRGFDQPQHF

D gene: .
J gene: TRBJ2-7
clone size: .
V gene: TRBV6-5
CDR3 DNA: TGTGCCAGCAGTTACTCGTACGGGGATAGCTACGAGCAGTACTTC
CDR3 protein: CASSYSYGDSYEQYF

D gene: TRBD2
J gene: TRBJ2-1
clone size: .
V gene: TRBV27
CDR3 DNA: TGTGCCAGCAGTCCAACCCCACCTCTTGCGGGGGGGCGCAATGAGCAGTTCTTC
CDR3 protein: CASSPTPPLAGGRNEQFF

D gene: .
J gene: TRBJ1-1
clone size: .
V gene: TRBV19
CDR3 DNA: TGTGCCAGTAGTATAGCAGGGCGGGGGAACACTGAAGCTTTCTTT
CDR3 protein: CASSIAGRGNTEAFF

D gene: .
J gene: TRBJ2-5
clone size: .
V gene: TRBV4-1
CDR3 DNA: TGCGCCAGCAGCCAAGAGGGGCAGGGGGAGACCCAGTACTTC
CDR3 protein: CASSQEGQGETQYF

D gene: .
J gene: TRBJ2-7
clone size: .
V gene: TRBV28
CDR3 DNA: TGTGCCAGCAGACCCGGACAAACCTACGAGCAGTACTTC
CDR3 protein: CASRPGQTYEQYF

D gene: .
J gene: TRBJ1-1
clone size: few
V gene: TRBV6-5
CDR3 DNA: TGTGCCAGCAGTTACTCCGGGGGGCGGACTGAAGCTTTCTTT
CDR3 protein: CASSYSGGRTEAFF

D gene: .
J gene: TRBJ2-1
clone size: .
V gene: TRBV30
CDR3 DNA: TGTGCCTGGGACTCGGGGAGCTCCTACAATGAGCAGTTCTTC
CDR3 protein: CAWDSGSSYNEQFF

D gene: .
J gene: TRBJ1-6
clone size: .
V gene: TRBV6-5
CDR3 DNA: TGTGCAGTTGGGGGGGCCTATAATTCACCCCTCCACTTT
CDR3 protein: CAVGGAYNSPLHF

D gene: TRBD2
J gene: TRBJ2-5
clone size: .
V gene: TRBV6-1
CDR3 DNA: TGTGCCAGCAGTGGGCCTAGCGGGGGGGCCCGGGAGACCCAGTACTTC
CDR3 protein: CASSGPSGGARETQYF

D gene: TRBD2
J gene: TRBJ2-1
clone size: .
V gene: TRBV4-2
CDR3 DNA: TGTGCCAGCAGCCAGGAGGGAGGGGAAAACTACAATGAGCAGTTCTTC
CDR3 protein: CASSQEGGENYNEQFF

D gene: TRBD1
J gene: TRBJ1-2
clone size: once
V gene: TRBV5-6
CDR3 DNA: TGTGCCAGCAATCTCGTTCCCGGACAGGGGTATGGCTACACCTTC
CDR3 protein: CASNLVPGQGYGYTF

D gene: .
J gene: TRBJ2-1
clone size: .
V gene: TRBV7-2
CDR3 DNA: TGTGCCAGCAGCTTATATGCTTCGGAGCAAAATGAGCAGTTCTTC
CDR3 protein: CASSLYASEQNEQFF

D gene: .
J gene: TRBJ1-2
clone size: .
V gene: TRBV19
CDR3 DNA: TGTGCCAGTAGTATAGATCACTTTCGGCACTATGGCTACACCTTC
CDR3 protein: CASSIDHFRHYGYTF

D gene: .
J gene: TRBJ1-5
clone size: .
V gene: TRBV15
CDR3 DNA: TGTGCCACCAGCAGAGTGCGGGGGAGCAATCAGCCCCAGCATTTT
CDR3 protein: CATSRVRGSNQPQHF

D gene: .
J gene: TRBJ1-2
clone size: .
V gene: TRBV10-3
CDR3 DNA: TGTGCCATCAGTGAGTCCCCAGATGGCTACACCTTC
CDR3 protein: CAISESPDGYTF

D gene: TRBD1
J gene: TRBJ1-2
clone size: once
V gene: TRBV18
CDR3 DNA: TGTGCCAGCTCACCCCTTGGGACAGGGGAAAATGGCTACACCTTC
CDR3 protein: CASSPLGTGENGYTF

D gene: .
J gene: TRBJ2-3
clone size: .
V gene: TRBV7-2
CDR3 DNA: TGTGCCAGCAGCTCAAGCACAGATACGCAGTATTTT
CDR3 protein: CASSSSTDTQYF

D gene: .
J gene: TRBJ1-6
clone size: .
V gene: TRBV18
CDR3 DNA: TGTGCCAGCTCACCACAGTCAGGACCGAATTCACCCCTCCACTTT
CDR3 protein: CASSPQSGPNSPLHF

D gene: TRBD1
J gene: TRBJ2-2
clone size: .
V gene: TRBV24-1
CDR3 DNA: TGTGCCACCAGTGATCTAGGACAGGAATTCACCGGGGAGCTGTTTTTT
CDR3 protein: CATSDLGQEFTGELFF

D gene: TRBD1
J gene: TRBJ2-7
clone size: .
V gene: TRBV10-3
CDR3 DNA: TGTGCCATCAGGCCGGGACAGGGGGCCTACGAGCAGTACTTC
CDR3 protein: CAIRPGQGAYEQYF

D gene: TRBD1
J gene: TRBJ1-6
clone size: .
V gene: TRBV7-8
CDR3 DNA: TGTGCCAGCAGCCCGGGATTCGGACAGGGCGCCTATAATTCACCCCTCCACTTT
CDR3 protein: CASSPGFGQGAYNSPLHF

D gene: TRBD2
J gene: TRBJ2-3
clone size: once
V gene: TRBV19
CDR3 DNA: TGTGCCAGTAGTATCTCTTTGACGAAGCGGGGGCACAGCACAGATACGCAGTATTTT
CDR3 protein: CASSISLTKRGHSTDTQYF

D gene: TRBD2
J gene: TRBJ2-7
clone size: few
V gene: TRBV5-4
CDR3 DNA: TGTGCCAGCAGCTTAGGGCTAGCGGGGGGGCCGCGCGAGCAGTACTTC
CDR3 protein: CASSLGLAGGPREQYF

D gene: .
J gene: TRBJ1-1
clone size: .
V gene: TRBV3-1/TRBV3-2
CDR3 DNA: TGTGCCAGCAGCCAAGGGGGAATTGGAACTGAAGCTTTCTTT
CDR3 protein: CASSQGGIGTEAFF

D gene: TRBD1
J gene: TRBJ1-4
clone size: .
V gene: TRBV7-9
CDR3 DNA: TGTGCCAGCAGCTACGTAACAGGGGGGGACGAAAAACTGTTTTTT
CDR3 protein: CASSYVTGGDEKLFF

D gene: TRBD1
J gene: TRBJ2-1
clone size: .
V gene: TRBV29-1
CDR3 DNA: TGCAGCGGGGTTAGGACAGGTCCCTCGTACAATGAGCAGTTCTTC
CDR3 protein: CSGVRTGPSYNEQFF

D gene: .
J gene: TRBJ2-3
clone size: once
V gene: TRBV24-1
CDR3 DNA: TGTGCCACCAGTGGGGCAGCCACAGATACGCAGTATTTT
CDR3 protein: CATSGAATDTQYF

D gene: .
J gene: TRBJ1-6
clone size: .
V gene: TRBV5-4
CDR3 DNA: TGTGCCAGCAGCTTGGCGCCGGAGGGAAGTTCACCCCTCCACTTT
CDR3 protein: CASSLAPEGSSPLHF